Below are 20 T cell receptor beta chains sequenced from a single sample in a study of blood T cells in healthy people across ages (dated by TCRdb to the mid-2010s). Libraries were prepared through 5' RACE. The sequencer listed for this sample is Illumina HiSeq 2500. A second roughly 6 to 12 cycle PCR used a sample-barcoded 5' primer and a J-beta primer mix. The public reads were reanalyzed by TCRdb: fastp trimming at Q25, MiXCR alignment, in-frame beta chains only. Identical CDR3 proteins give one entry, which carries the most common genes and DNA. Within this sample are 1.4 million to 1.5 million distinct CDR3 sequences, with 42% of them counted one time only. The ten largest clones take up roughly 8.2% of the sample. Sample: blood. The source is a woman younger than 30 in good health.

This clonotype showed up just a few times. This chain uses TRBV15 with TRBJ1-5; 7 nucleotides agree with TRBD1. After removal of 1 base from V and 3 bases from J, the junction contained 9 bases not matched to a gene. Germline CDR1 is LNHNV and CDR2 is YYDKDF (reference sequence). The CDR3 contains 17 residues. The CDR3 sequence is CATSRGDRAGHNQPQHF. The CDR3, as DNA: TGTGCCACCAGCAGAGGAGACAGGGCAGGGCACAATCAGCCCCAGCATTTT.

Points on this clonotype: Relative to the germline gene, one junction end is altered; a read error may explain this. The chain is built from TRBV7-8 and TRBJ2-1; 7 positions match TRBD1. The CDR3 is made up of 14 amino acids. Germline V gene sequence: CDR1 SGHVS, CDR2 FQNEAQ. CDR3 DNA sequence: TGTGCCAGCACGGCCGACAGGGCAGTAAATGGGCAGTTCTTC. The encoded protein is CASTADRAVNGQFF.

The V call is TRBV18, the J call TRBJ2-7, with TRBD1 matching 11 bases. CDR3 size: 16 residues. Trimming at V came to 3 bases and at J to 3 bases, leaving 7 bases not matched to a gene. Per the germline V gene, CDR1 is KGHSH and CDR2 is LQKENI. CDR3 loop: CASSPLSGQGVYEQYF. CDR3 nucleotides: TGTGCCAGCTCACCTTTGTCGGGACAGGGGGTCTACGAGCAGTACTTC. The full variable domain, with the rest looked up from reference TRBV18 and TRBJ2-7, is NAGVMQNPRHLVRRRGQEARLRCSPMKGHSHVYWYRQLPEEGLKFMVYLQKENIIDESGMPKERFSAEFPKEGPSILRIQQVVRGDSAAYFCASSPLSGQGVYEQYFGPGTRLTVT.

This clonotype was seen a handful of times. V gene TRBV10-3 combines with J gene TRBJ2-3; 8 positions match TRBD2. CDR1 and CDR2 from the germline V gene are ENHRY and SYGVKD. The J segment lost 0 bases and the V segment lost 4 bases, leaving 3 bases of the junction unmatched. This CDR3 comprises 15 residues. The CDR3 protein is CAISGASGSTDTQYF. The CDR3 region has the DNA TGTGCCATCAGTGGGGCTAGCGGGAGCACAGATACGCAGTATTTT.

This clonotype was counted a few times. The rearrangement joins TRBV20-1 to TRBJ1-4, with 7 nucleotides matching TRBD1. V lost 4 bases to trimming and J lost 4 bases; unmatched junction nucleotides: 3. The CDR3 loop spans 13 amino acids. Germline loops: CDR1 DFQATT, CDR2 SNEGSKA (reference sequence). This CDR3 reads CSAKRQGNEKLFF. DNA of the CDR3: TGCAGTGCTAAAAGACAGGGTAATGAAAAACTGTTTTTT.

The CDR3 coding sequence is TGTGCCAGCAGCGCTTACCAGGCGGCCCACTATGGCTACACCTTC. Translating gives CASSAYQAAHYGYTF. This sequence joins TRBV27 and TRBJ1-2; the D is unclear. The germline CDR1 and CDR2 sequences are MNHEY and SMNVEV (reference sequence). The V end was cut by 6 bases, the J end by 3 bases, with 17 bases between. The CDR3 extends over 15 amino acids.

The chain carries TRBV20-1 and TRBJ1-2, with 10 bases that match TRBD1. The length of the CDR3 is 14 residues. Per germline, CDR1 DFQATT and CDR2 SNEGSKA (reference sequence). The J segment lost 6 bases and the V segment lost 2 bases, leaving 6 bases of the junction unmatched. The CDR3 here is CSARTGQGLDGYTF. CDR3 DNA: TGCAGTGCTAGAACGGGACAGGGGCTGGATGGCTACACCTTC.

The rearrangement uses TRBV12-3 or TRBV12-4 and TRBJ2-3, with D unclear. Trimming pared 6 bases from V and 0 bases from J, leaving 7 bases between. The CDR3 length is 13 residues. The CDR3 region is CASRDLSTDTQYF. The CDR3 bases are TGTGCCAGCAGGGACCTAAGCACAGATACGCAGTATTTT.

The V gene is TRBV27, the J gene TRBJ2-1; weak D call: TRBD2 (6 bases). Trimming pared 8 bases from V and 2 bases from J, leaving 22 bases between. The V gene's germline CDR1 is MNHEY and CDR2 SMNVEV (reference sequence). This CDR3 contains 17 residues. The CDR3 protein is CASPPDPGLFTYNEQFF. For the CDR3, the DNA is TGTGCCAGCCCCCCCGATCCGGGACTCTTTACCTACAATGAGCAGTTCTTC.

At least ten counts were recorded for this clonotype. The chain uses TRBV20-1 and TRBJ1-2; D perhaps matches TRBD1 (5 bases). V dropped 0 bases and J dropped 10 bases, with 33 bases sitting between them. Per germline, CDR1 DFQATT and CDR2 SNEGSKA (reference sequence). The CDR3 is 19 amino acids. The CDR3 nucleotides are TGCAGTGCTAGAGATGCTAGGTCAGGGAAGGCGGGGGACCCTAGGGCCTACACCTTC. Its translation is CSARDARSGKAGDPRAYTF.

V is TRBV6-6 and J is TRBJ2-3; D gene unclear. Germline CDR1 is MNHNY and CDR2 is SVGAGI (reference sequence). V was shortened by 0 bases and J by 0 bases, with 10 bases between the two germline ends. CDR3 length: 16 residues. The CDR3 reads CASSYSYLTSTDTQYF. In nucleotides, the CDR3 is TGTGCCAGCAGTTACTCGTACCTAACGAGCACAGATACGCAGTATTTT.

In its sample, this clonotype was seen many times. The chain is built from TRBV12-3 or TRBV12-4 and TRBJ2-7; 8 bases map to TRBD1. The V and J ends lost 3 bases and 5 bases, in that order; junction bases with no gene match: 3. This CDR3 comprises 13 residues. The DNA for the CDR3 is TGTGCCAGCAGTTTTTACAGGGGGGACGAGCAGTACTTC. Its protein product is CASSFYRGDEQYF.

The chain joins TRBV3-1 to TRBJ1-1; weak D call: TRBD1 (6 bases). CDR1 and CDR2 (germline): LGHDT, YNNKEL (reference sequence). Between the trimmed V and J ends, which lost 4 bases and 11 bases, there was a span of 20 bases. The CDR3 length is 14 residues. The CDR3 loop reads CASSPRGGGIDAFF. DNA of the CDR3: TGTGCCAGCAGCCCCCGAGGGGGTGGGATTGACGCTTTCTTT.

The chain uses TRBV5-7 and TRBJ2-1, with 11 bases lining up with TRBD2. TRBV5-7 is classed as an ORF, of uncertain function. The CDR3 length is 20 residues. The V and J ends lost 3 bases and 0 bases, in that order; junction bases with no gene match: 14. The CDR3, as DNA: TGTGCCAGCAGCTATAAACTAGCGGGAGTTCAGGGGGCCTCCTACAATGAGCAGTTCTTC. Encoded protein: CASSYKLAGVQGASYNEQFF.

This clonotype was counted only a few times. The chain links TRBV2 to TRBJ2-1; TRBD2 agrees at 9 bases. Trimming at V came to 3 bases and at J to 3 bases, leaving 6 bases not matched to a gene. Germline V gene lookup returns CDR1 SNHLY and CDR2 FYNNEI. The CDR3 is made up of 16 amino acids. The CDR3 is CASSDPGTSHYNEQFF. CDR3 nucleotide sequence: TGTGCCAGCAGTGATCCCGGGACTAGCCACTACAATGAGCAGTTCTTC.

This CDR3 reads CASSYRADTATYEQYF. The CDR3 DNA reads TGTGCCAGCAGTTACAGGGCGGACACGGCGACCTACGAGCAGTACTTC. This chain joins TRBV6-2 or TRBV6-3 and TRBJ2-7; possibly TRBD1 for D (5 bases). The germline V and J ends were trimmed by 2 bases and 2 bases, with 16 bases remaining between them. Per the germline V gene, CDR1 is MNHEY and CDR2 is SVGEGT. The CDR3 loop spans 16 amino acids.

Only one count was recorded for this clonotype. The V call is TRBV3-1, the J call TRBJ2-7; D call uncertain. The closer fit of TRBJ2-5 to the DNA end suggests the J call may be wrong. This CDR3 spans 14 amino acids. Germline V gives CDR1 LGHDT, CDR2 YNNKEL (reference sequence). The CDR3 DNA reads TGTGCCAGCAGCCCTCGGCGGCTCTCGGGGACCCAGTACTTC. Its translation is CASSPRRLSGTQYF.

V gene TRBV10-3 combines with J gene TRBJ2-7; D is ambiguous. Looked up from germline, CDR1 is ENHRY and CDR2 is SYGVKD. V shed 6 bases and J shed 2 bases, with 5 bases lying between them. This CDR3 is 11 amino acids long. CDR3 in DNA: TGTGCCATCAGGGGGACCTACGAGCAGTACTTC. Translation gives CAIRGTYEQYF.

CDR3 residues: CASSLVAEVAYEQYF. CDR3 bases: TGTGCCAGCAGCTTGGTTGCGGAGGTAGCCTACGAGCAGTACTTC. The chain links TRBV5-5 to TRBJ2-4; the D gene is possibly TRBD2 (5 bases). The DNA matches TRBJ2-7 better at its end, which makes the J call doubtful. This CDR3 has 15 amino acids. Germline V gene sequence: CDR1 SGHKS, CDR2 YYEKEE (reference sequence).

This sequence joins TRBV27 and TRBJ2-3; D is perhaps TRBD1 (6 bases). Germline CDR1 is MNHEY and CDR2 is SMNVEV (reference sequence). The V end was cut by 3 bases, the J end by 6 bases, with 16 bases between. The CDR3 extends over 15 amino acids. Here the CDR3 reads CASSLGAPRGDTQYF. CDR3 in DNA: TGTGCCAGCAGTTTGGGGGCCCCTCGTGGGGATACGCAGTATTTT.